Following are 25 T cell receptor beta chains from one sample sequenced in a study of blood T cell repertoires in COVID-19. Sequencing was performed with immunoSEQ multiplex PCR; in TCRdb, only in-frame clones are kept and a portion is missing. This table has about 190,000 clones, approximately 85% appearing once. The source material was peripheral blood. The receptor set was obtained from an older woman with active or convalescent COVID-19.

The chain uses TRBV16 and TRBJ1-5; D unresolved. The CDR3 contains 14 residues. Germline CDR1 reads KGHSY; CDR2 reads FQNENV. Deletions cut 4 bases from V and 7 bases from J, with 14 bases between. The CDR3 loop reads CASSLGADGQPQHF. Written as DNA, the CDR3 is TGTGCCAGCAGCCTAGGAGCCGATGGGCAGCCCCAGCATTTT.

J is TRBJ2-7 and V is TRBV18; the D is unclear. V was shortened by 2 bases and J by 3 bases, with 8 bases between the two germline ends. Per germline, CDR1 KGHSH and CDR2 LQKENI. The CDR3 runs 13 residues. The CDR3 DNA sequence: TGTGCCAGCTCACCAGGGCTGGACTACGAGCAGTACTTC. Its protein product is CASSPGLDYEQYF.

This clone was seen repeatedly, ten times or more. The genes are TRBV7-9 and TRBJ2-7, with 10 bases fitting TRBD2. This CDR3 is 15 amino acids long. Germline CDR1 reads SEHNR; CDR2 reads FQNEAQ (reference sequence). V was clipped by 2 bases and J by 2 bases; unmatched bases: 3. CDR3 DNA sequence: TGTGCCAGCAGCTTACTAACTAGCGGGGCCTACGAGCAGTACTTC. Its translation is CASSLLTSGAYEQYF.

The chain is built from TRBV7-8 and TRBJ2-1, with D tentatively TRBD1 (6 bases). The ends were cut back, 7 bases at V and 2 bases at J, with 6 bases in the middle. The CDR3 totals 12 residues. CDR1 and CDR2 (germline): SGHVS, FQNEAQ. The CDR3 nucleotides read TGTGCCAGCAAGGGGGCCTACAATGAGCAGTTCTTC. Translating gives CASKGAYNEQFF.

This clone showed up just once. This chain connects TRBV9 to TRBJ1-1; 9 bases are shared with TRBD1. Germline V gene lookup returns CDR1 SGDLS and CDR2 YYNGEE. Losses at the gene ends were 3 bases for V and 1 base for J; bases not matched to a gene: 4. The CDR3 runs 15 residues. The CDR3 loop is CASSETGGPNTEAFF. The CDR3 nucleotides read TGTGCCAGCAGCGAAACAGGGGGCCCGAACACTGAAGCTTTCTTT.

This chain connects TRBV10-1 to TRBJ1-1; D call uncertain. This CDR3 has 14 amino acids. Trimming took 5 bases from V and 4 from J, leaving 14 bases between them. In germline, CDR1 is WNHNN, CDR2 SYGVQD (reference sequence). CDR3 loop: CASSRSKGGTEAFF. CDR3 DNA: TGCGCCAGCAGTAGATCGAAAGGCGGCACTGAAGCTTTCTTT.

The V and J genes are TRBV6-2 or TRBV6-3 and TRBJ2-1; 9 bases are a match to TRBD2. This CDR3 contains 16 residues. Trimming at V came to 5 bases and at J to 4 bases, leaving 9 bases not matched to a gene. Germline loops: CDR1 MNHEY, CDR2 SVGEGT. The CDR3: CASSRATSGFYNEQFF. CDR3 DNA sequence: TGTGCCAGCAGTAGGGCCACTAGCGGGTTTTACAATGAGCAGTTCTTC.

The J gene is TRBJ2-1, the V gene TRBV6-6; 9 bases line up with TRBD1. The CDR3 is made up of 14 amino acids. CDR1 and CDR2 (germline): MNHNY, SVGAGI (reference sequence). V lost 6 bases, J lost 8 bases, and 8 bases stayed unmatched. CDR3: CASRETGGLDEQFF. The DNA for the CDR3 is TGTGCCAGCAGAGAGACAGGGGGTCTGGATGAGCAGTTCTTC.

This clone came up once. The chain joins TRBV9 to TRBJ1-1; 10 bases align to TRBD1. V gave up 0 bases and J gave up 4 bases; unmatched junction bases: 9. The germline CDR1 and CDR2 sequences are SGDLS and YYNGEE. CDR3 length: 17 residues. The CDR3 DNA reads as TGTGCCAGCAGCGTAGGGGGACAGGGGAGAGGGTTCACTGAAGCTTTCTTT. It is translated as CASSVGGQGRGFTEAFF. The whole variable domain, remainder taken from reference TRBV9 and TRBJ1-1, is DSGVTQTPKHLITATGQRVTLRCSPRSGDLSVYWYQQSLDQGLQFLIQYYNGEERAKGNILERFSAQQFPDLHSELNLSSLELGDSALYFCASSVGGQGRGFTEAFFGQGTRLTVV.

The chain uses TRBV24-1 and TRBJ2-1; D possibly corresponds to TRBD2 (6 bases). CDR1 KGHDR and CDR2 SFDVKD come from the germline V gene. Trimming removed 3 bases at V and 0 bases at J, with 11 bases between. The CDR3 runs 16 residues. CDR3 sequence (DNA): TGTGCCACCAGTGATAGTGGACTACTCTCCTACAATGAGCAGTTCTTC. Encoded protein: CATSDSGLLSYNEQFF.

V gene TRBV6-6 combines with J gene TRBJ1-2, with 12 nucleotides matching TRBD1. This CDR3 comprises 13 residues. Per germline, CDR1 MNHNY and CDR2 SVGAGI (reference sequence). The trim removed 4 bases at V and 8 bases at J, leaving 2 bases unmatched. Here the CDR3 reads CASSFGTGGGYTF. CDR3 DNA sequence: TGTGCCAGCAGTTTCGGGACAGGGGGCGGCTACACCTTC.

This clone is a singleton in its sample. The genes are TRBV4-1 and TRBJ2-1; TRBD2 aligns across 10 bases. The CDR3 sequence is 15 residues long. J was trimmed by 10 bases and V by 2 bases; bases with no gene match: 8. Germline CDR1 MGHRA, CDR2 YSYEKL. CDR3 nucleotide sequence: TGCGCCAGCAGCCAACAATCACCGGGACTAGCGGAGCAGTTCTTC. Translation: CASSQQSPGLAEQFF.

The chain combines TRBV9 with TRBJ2-5, with 8 nucleotides matching TRBD1. This CDR3 comprises 16 residues. CDR1 and CDR2 (germline): SGDLS, YYNGEE. V was clipped by 2 bases and J by 2 bases; unmatched bases: 8. As DNA, the CDR3 is TGTGCCAGCAGCGTCTCCAGGGGGCACAAGCAAGAGACCCAGTACTTC. As protein: CASSVSRGHKQETQYF.

CDR3 DNA: TGTGCCAGCGAGGGACAGGGTTACGGCTACACCTTC. It translates to CASEGQGYGYTF. V is TRBV28 and J is TRBJ1-2; 9 bases match TRBD1. The junction had 6 bases not matched to a gene; V was cut back by 8 bases and J by 8 bases. Germline values: CDR1 MDHEN, CDR2 SYDVKM. CDR3 size: 12 residues.

The chain carries TRBV27 and TRBJ2-7, with a weak D call TRBD1 (6 bases). CDR3 length: 13 residues. V was pared by 3 bases and J by 6 bases, with 12 bases between. Looked up from germline, CDR1 is MNHEY and CDR2 is SMNVEV (reference sequence). CDR3 sequence: CASSFSGALEQYF. The CDR3 DNA is TGTGCCAGCAGTTTCTCAGGGGCGCTCGAGCAGTACTTC.

The rearrangement links TRBV9 to TRBJ1-3; D is perhaps TRBD1 (6 bases). Trimming pared 0 bases from V and 4 bases from J, leaving 14 bases between. The germline V gene encodes CDR1 SGDLS and CDR2 YYNGEE. The CDR3 totals 16 residues. DNA of the CDR3: TGTGCCAGCAGCGTAGCAGGGAGTGGGACAGGAAACACCATATATTTT. Translated: CASSVAGSGTGNTIYF.

This chain links TRBV5-1 with TRBJ1-1; TRBD1 matches 9 bases. The CDR3 extends over 13 amino acids. J gave up 6 bases and V 0 bases, and 0 bases lay outside the gene matches. The V gene's germline CDR1 is SGHRS and CDR2 YFSETQ. CDR3 sequence reads: CASSLGDRAEAFF. The CDR3 nucleotides are TGCGCCAGCAGCTTGGGGGACAGGGCTGAAGCTTTCTTT.

Here the CDR3 reads CASSRTGASYEQYF. Written as DNA, the CDR3 is TGTGCCAGCAGCCGTACAGGGGCCAGCTACGAGCAGTACTTC. This rearrangement joins TRBV3-1 (or the pseudogene TRBV3-2) to TRBJ2-7, with 7 bases fitting TRBD1. The V segment lost 4 bases and the J segment 3 bases; nucleotides outside the gene matches: 6. This CDR3 has 14 residues. Germline loops: CDR1 LGHDT, CDR2 YNNKEL (reference sequence).

The chain employs TRBV6-1 and TRBJ1-2; 9 bases are shared with TRBD1. Germline CDR1 reads MNHNS; CDR2 reads SASEGT. With 1 base clipped from V and 5 bases from J, the junction kept 14 bases outside the gene matches. The CDR3 is made up of 18 amino acids. CDR3 protein: CASSEGQGTGRNVYGYTF. CDR3 DNA sequence: TGTGCCAGCAGTGAAGGTCAGGGGACAGGGCGCAATGTTTATGGCTACACCTTC.

The chain carries TRBV27 and TRBJ2-7; TRBD1 agrees at 9 bases. Losses at the gene ends were 6 bases for V and 5 bases for J; bases not matched to a gene: 11. Looked up from germline, CDR1 is MNHEY and CDR2 is SMNVEV (reference sequence). This CDR3 region has 15 residues. The CDR3 region has the DNA TGTGCCAGCAGCTCTCCCGGGACAGGGCGCCACGAGCAGTACTTC. It yields the protein CASSSPGTGRHEQYF.

This clone was detected only a few times. The chain links TRBV28 to TRBJ2-7, with TRBD2 matching 10 bases. Germline CDR1 MDHEN, CDR2 SYDVKM. CDR3 length equals 12 residues. V shed 11 bases and J 3 bases; nucleotides not matched to a gene: 4. The CDR3 sequence is CASLAGNYEQYF. CDR3 nucleotide sequence: TGTGCCTCACTAGCGGGAAACTACGAGCAGTACTTC.

The chain combines TRBV27 with TRBJ2-1; TRBD2 agrees at 7 bases. CDR1 MNHEY and CDR2 SMNVEV come from the germline V gene (reference sequence). The CDR3 covers 14 residues. V was clipped by 4 bases and J by 4 bases; unmatched bases: 4. This CDR3 reads CASSWDYRYNEQFF. CDR3 in DNA: TGTGCCAGCAGTTGGGACTACAGATACAATGAGCAGTTCTTC.

This chain uses TRBV28 with TRBJ2-1, with 11 positions matching TRBD2. The length of the CDR3 is 15 residues. CDR1 MDHEN and CDR2 SYDVKM come from the germline V gene. V shed 2 bases and J 4 bases; nucleotides not matched to a gene: 1. The CDR3 DNA reads TGTGCCAGCAGTTTAACTAGCGGGAGATACAATGAGCAGTTCTTC. Amino acids: CASSLTSGRYNEQFF.

V and J are TRBV28 and TRBJ2-1; unclear D gene. The germline V and J ends were trimmed by 8 bases and 0 bases, with 11 bases remaining between them. The CDR3 length is 14 residues. Germline CDR1 is MDHEN and CDR2 is SYDVKM. CDR3 nucleotide sequence: TGTGCCAGCTCCATGCGGAGCTCCTACAATGAGCAGTTCTTC. Amino acid sequence: CASSMRSSYNEQFF.

The chain uses TRBV6-6 and TRBJ2-7; TRBD2 might be the D (6 bases). The V end was cut by 2 bases, the J end by 0 bases, with 11 bases between. CDR3 length: 15 residues. Germline CDR1 and CDR2: MNHNY and SVGAGI (reference sequence). As DNA, the CDR3 is TGTGCCAGCAGTTACGCCGTGGGGGGCTCCTACGAGCAGTACTTC. This translates into CASSYAVGGSYEQYF.